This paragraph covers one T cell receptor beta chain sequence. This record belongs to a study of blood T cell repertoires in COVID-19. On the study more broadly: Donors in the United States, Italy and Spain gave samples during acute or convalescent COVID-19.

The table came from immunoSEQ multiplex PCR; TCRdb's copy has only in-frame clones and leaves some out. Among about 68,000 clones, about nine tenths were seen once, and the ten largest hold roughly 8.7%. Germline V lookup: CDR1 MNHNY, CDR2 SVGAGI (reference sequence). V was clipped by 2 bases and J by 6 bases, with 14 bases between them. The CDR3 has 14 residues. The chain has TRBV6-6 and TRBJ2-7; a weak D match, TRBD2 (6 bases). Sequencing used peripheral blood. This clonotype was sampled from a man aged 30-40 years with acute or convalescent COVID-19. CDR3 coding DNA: TGTGCCAGCAGTTACGGGCGGGATCGGGGCGAGCAGTACTTC. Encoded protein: CASSYGRDRGEQYF.